This record concerns one TCR beta chain sequence. The CDR3 is made up of 18 amino acids. This table comes from immunoSEQ multiplex PCR, and its TCRdb copy is limited to in-frame clones, with some not included. The sample includes 500,000 to 850,000 clones, around 87% seen only once; the top ten take about 0.0094%. This entry comes from a study of shared T cell receptors in the human thymus. These data also formed part of another study, on human thymus T cells. That source reports: Related research reported highly overlapping thymic repertoires among unrelated individuals.

The chain uses TRBV21-1 and TRBJ2-4; the D call in the table, TRBD2, was not verified against the DNA. TRBV21-1 is listed as a pseudogene. The sample comprised thymocytes. The clonotype comes from a boy younger than two with a congenital heart defect. In nucleotides, the CDR3 is TGTGCCAGCAGCAAAGTCCTTTGGGGAGGTGAAGCCAAAAACATTCAGTACTTC. This encodes CASSKVLWGGEAKNIQYF.